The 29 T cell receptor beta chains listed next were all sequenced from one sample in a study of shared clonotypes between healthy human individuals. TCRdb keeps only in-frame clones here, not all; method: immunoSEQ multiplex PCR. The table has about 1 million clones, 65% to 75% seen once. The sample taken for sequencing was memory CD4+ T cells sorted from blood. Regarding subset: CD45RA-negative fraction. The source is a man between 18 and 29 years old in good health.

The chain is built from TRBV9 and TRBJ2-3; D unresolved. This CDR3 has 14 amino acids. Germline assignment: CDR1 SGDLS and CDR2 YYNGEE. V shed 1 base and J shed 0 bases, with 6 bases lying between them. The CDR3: CASSVITSTDTQYF. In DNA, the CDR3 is TGTGCCAGCAGCGTAATAACTAGCACAGATACGCAGTATTTT.

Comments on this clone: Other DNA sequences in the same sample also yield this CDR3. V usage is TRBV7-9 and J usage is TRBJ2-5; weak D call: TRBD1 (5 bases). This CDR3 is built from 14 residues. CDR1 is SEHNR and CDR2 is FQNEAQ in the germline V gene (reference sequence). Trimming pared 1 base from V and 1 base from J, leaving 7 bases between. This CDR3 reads CASSLGQGQETQYF. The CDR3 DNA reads TGTGCCAGCAGCTTAGGGCAGGGCCAAGAGACCCAGTACTTC.

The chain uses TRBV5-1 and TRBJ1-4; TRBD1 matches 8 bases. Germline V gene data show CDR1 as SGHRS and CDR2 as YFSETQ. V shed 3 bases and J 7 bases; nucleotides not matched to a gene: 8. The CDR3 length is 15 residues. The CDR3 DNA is TGCGCCAGCAGCTCCGATGGGACAGGCGCTGAAAAACTGTTTTTT. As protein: CASSSDGTGAEKLFF.

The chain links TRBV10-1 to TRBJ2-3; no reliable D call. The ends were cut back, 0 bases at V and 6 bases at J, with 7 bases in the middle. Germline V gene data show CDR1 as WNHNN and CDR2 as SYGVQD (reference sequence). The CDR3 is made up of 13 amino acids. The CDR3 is CASSESRRDTQYF. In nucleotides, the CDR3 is TGCGCCAGCAGTGAGTCCCGCCGGGATACGCAGTATTTT.

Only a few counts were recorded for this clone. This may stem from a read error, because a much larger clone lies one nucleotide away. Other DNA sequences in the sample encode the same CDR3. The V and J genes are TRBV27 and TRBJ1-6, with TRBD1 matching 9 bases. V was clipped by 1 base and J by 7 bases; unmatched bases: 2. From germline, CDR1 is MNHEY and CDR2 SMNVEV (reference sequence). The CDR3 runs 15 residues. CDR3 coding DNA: TGTGCCAGCAGTTTATTGGGACAGGGCAATTCACCCCTCCACTTT. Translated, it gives CASSLLGQGNSPLHF.

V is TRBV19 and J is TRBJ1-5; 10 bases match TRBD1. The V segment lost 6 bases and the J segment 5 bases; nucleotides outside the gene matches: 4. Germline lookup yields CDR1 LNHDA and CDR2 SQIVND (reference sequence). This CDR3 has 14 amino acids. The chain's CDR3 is CASRWTGGDQPQHF. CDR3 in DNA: TGTGCCAGTAGGTGGACAGGGGGGGATCAGCCCCAGCATTTT.

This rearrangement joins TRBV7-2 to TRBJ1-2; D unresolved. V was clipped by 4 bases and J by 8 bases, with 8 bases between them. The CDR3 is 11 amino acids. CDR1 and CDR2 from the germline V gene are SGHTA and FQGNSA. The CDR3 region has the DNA TGTGCCAGCAGCTCCTTGGTGGGCTACACCTTC. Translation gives CASSSLVGYTF. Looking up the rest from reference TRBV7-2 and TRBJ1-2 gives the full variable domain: GAGVSQSPSNKVTEKGKDVELRCDPISGHTALYWYRQSLGQGLEFLIYFQGNSAPDKSGLPSDRFSAERTGGSVSTLTIQRTQQEDSAVYLCASSSLVGYTFGSGTRLTVV.

The CDR3 nucleotides read TGCGCCAGCAGCTTGGAGGATGGGAAGACCCAGTACTTC. Its protein is CASSLEDGKTQYF. This chain connects TRBV5-1 to TRBJ2-5; D ambiguous. Trimming left V 0 bases short and J 6 bases short, with 9 bases between. The length of the CDR3 is 13 residues. Per the germline V gene, CDR1 is SGHRS and CDR2 is YFSETQ. Supplemented by reference TRBV5-1 and TRBJ2-5, the full variable domain reads KAGVTQTPRYLIKTRGQQVTLSCSPISGHRSVSWYQQTPGQGLQFLFEYFSETQRNKGNFPGRFSGRQFSNSRSEMNVSTLELGDSALYLCASSLEDGKTQYFGPGTRLLVL.

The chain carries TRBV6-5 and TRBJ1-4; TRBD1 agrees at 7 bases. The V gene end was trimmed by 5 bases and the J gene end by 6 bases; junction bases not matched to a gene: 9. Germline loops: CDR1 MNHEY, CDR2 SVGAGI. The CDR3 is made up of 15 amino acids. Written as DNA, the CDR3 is TGTGCCAGCAGTACCACAGGGGAGTGGTATGAAAAACTGTTTTTT. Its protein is CASSTTGEWYEKLFF.

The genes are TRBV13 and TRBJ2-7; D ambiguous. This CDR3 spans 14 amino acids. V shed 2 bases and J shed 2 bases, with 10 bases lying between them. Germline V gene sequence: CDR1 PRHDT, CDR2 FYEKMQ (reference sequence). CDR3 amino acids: CASSLIGRTYEQYF. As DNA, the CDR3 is TGTGCCAGCAGCTTAATCGGACGGACCTACGAGCAGTACTTC.

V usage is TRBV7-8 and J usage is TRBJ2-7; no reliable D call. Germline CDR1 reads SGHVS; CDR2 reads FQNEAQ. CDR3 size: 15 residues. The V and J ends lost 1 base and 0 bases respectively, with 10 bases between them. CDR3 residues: CASSLGPESSYEQYF. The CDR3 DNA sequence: TGTGCCAGCAGCTTAGGTCCAGAAAGCTCCTACGAGCAGTACTTC.

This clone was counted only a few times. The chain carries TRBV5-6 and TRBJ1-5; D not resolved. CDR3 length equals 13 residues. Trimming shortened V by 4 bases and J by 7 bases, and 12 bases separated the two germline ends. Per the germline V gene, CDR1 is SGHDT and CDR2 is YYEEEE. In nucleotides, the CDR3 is TGTGCCAGCAGCGCTGGGGTGGAACAGCCCCAGCATTTT. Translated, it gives CASSAGVEQPQHF.

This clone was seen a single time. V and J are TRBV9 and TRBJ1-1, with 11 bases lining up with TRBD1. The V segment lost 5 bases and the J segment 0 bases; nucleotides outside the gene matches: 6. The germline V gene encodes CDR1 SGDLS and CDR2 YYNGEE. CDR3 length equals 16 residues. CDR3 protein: CASSQGTGGVNTEAFF. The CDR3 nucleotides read TGTGCCAGCAGTCAAGGGACAGGGGGTGTGAACACTGAAGCTTTCTTT.

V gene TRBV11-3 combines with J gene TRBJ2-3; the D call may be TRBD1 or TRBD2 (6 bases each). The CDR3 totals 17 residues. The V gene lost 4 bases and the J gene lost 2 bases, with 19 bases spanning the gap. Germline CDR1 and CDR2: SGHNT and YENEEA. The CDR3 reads CASSSGVGGRLTDTQYF. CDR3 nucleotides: TGTGCCAGCAGCTCCGGCGTAGGGGGGAGACTCACAGATACGCAGTATTTT.

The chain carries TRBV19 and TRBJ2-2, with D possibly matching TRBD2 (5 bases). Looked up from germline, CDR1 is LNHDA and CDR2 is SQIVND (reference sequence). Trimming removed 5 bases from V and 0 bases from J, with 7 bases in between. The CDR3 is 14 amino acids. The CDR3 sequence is CASSRRSNTGELFF. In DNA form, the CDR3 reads TGTGCCAGTAGTCGGAGGTCGAACACCGGGGAGCTGTTTTTT.

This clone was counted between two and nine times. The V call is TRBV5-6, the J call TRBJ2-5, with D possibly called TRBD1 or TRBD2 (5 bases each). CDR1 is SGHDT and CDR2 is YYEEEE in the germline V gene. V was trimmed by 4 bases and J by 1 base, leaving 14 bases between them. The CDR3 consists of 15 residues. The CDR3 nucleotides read TGTGCCAGCAGCCAACAAGGGACCATCCAAGAGACCCAGTACTTC. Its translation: CASSQQGTIQETQYF.

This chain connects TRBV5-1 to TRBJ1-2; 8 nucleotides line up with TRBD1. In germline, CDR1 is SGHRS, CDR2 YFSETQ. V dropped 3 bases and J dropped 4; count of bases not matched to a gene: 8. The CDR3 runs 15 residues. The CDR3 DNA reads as TGCGCCAGCAGCTCGGGACAGGCCTTACCCTATGGCTACACCTTC. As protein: CASSSGQALPYGYTF. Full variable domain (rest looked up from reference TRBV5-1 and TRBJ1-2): KAGVTQTPRYLIKTRGQQVTLSCSPISGHRSVSWYQQTPGQGLQFLFEYFSETQRNKGNFPGRFSGRQFSNSRSEMNVSTLELGDSALYLCASSSGQALPYGYTFGSGTRLTVV.

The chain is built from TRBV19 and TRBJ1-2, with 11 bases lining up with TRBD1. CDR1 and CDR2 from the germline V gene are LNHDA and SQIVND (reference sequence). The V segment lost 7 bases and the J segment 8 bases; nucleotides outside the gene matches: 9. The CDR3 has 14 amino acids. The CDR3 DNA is TGTGCCAGTACCCCGGACAGGGGGCTCGGGGGCTACACCTTC. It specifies CASTPDRGLGGYTF. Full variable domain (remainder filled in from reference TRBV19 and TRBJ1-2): DGGITQSPKYLFRKEGQNVTLSCEQNLNHDAMYWYRQDPGQGLRLIYYSQIVNDFQKGDIAEGYSVSREKKESFPLTVTSAQKNPTAFYLCASTPDRGLGGYTFGSGTRLTVV.

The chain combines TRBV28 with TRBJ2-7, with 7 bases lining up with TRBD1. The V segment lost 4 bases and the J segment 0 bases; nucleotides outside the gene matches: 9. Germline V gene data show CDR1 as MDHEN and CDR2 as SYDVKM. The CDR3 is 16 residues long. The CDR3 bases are TGTGCCAGCAGTTCACCAGGGAAGGGGGCCTCCTACGAGCAGTACTTC. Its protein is CASSSPGKGASYEQYF.

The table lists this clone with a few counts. The DNA of the CDR3 is TGTGCCAGTAGTATTCCGGGTCAGCCCCAGCATTTT. Protein: CASSIPGQPQHF. The chain couples TRBV19 to TRBJ1-5; D remains ambiguous. The germline CDR1 and CDR2 sequences are LNHDA and SQIVND (reference sequence). This CDR3 is 12 amino acids long. Deletions cut 3 bases from V and 6 bases from J, with 6 bases between.

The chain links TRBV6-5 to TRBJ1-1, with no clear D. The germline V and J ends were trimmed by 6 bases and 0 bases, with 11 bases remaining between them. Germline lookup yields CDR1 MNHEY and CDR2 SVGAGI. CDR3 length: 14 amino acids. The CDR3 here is CASSRGMVNTEAFF. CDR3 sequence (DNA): TGTGCCAGCAGCCGAGGTATGGTGAACACTGAAGCTTTCTTT.

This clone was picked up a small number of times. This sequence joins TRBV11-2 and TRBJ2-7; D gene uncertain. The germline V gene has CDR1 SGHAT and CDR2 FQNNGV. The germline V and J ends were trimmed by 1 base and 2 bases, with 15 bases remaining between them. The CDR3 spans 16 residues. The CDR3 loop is CASSLGAGVLPYEQYF. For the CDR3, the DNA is TGTGCCAGCAGCTTAGGGGCTGGCGTCCTGCCCTACGAGCAGTACTTC.

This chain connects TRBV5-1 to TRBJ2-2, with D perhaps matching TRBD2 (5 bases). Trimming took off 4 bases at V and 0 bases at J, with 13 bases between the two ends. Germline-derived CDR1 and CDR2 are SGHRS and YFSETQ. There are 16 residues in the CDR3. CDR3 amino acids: CASSLSGVANTGELFF. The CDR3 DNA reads TGCGCCAGCAGCCTGTCCGGGGTAGCGAACACCGGGGAGCTGTTTTTT.

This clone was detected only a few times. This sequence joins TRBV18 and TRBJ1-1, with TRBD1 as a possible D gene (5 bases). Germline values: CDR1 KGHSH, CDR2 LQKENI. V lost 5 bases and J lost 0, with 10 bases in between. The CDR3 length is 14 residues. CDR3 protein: CASSVDSMNTEAFF. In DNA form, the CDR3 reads TGTGCCAGCTCAGTCGACAGTATGAACACTGAAGCTTTCTTT.

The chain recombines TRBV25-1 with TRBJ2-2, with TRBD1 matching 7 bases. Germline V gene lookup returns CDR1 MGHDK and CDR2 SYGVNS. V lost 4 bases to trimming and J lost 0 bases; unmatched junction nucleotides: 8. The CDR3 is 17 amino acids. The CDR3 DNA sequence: TGTGCCAGCAGTGCCACAGGGGAGAGATCGAACACCGGGGAGCTGTTTTTT. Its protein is CASSATGERSNTGELFF.

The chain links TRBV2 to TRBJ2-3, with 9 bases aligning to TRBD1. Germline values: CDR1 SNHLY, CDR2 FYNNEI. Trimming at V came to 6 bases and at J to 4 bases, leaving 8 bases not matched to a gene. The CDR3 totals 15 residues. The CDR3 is CASSHRTGVPDTQYF. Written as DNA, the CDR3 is TGTGCCAGCAGCCACCGGACAGGGGTTCCAGATACGCAGTATTTT.

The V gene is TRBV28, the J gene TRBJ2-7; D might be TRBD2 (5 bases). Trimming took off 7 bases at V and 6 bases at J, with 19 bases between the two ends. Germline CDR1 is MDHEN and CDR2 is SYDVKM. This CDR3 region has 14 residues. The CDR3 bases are TGTGCCAGCATTGGTGAGGGTCGGCGAACCGAGCAGTACTTC. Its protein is CASIGEGRRTEQYF.

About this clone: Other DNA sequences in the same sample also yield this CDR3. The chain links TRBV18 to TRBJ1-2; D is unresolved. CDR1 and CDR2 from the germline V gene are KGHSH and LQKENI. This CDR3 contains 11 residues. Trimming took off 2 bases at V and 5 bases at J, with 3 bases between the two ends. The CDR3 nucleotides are TGTGCCAGCTCACCATCATATGGCTACACCTTC. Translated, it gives CASSPSYGYTF.

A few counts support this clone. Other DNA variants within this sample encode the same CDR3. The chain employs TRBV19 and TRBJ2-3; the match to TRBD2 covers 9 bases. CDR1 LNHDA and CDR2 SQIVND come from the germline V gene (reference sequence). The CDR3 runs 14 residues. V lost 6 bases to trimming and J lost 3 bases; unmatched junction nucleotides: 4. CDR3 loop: CASRTSGGTDTQYF. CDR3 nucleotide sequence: TGTGCCAGTAGGACTAGCGGTGGAACAGATACGCAGTATTTT.